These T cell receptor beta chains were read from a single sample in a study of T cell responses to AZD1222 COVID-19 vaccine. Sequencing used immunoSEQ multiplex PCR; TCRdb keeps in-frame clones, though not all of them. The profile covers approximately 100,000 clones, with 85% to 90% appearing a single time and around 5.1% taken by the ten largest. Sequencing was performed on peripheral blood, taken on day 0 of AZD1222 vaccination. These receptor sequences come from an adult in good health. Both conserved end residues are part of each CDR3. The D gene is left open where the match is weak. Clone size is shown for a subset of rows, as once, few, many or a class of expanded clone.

CDR3 protein: CASSIVGINTEAFF; CDR3 DNA: TGTGCCAGTAGTATAGTTGGGATTAACACTGAAGCTTTCTTT; D gene: -; clone size: once; CDR3 length: 14; J gene: TRBJ1-1; V gene: TRBV19
CDR3 protein: CASSETGVREKLFF; CDR3 DNA: TGTGCCAGCAGTGAGACAGGGGTTAGGGAAAAACTGTTTTTT; D gene: TRBD1; clone size: -; CDR3 length: 14; J gene: TRBJ1-4; V gene: TRBV25-1
CDR3 protein: CASSLGGTSIGDEQFF; CDR3 DNA: TGCGCCAGCAGCTTGGGGGGGACTAGCATCGGAGATGAGCAGTTCTTC; D gene: TRBD2; clone size: -; CDR3 length: 16; J gene: TRBJ2-1; V gene: TRBV5-1
CDR3 protein: CASSLDYGSPLHF; CDR3 DNA: TGCGCCAGCAGCTTGGATTATGGGTCACCCCTCCACTTT; D gene: -; clone size: -; CDR3 length: 13; J gene: TRBJ1-6; V gene: TRBV5-1
CDR3 protein: CATLGQGVGDTQYF; CDR3 DNA: TGTGCCACCCTAGGACAGGGCGTTGGAGATACGCAGTATTTT; D gene: TRBD1; clone size: -; CDR3 length: 14; J gene: TRBJ2-3; V gene: TRBV10-3
CDR3 protein: CASSPASNQPQHF; CDR3 DNA: TGTGCCAGCTCACCAGCTAGCAATCAGCCCCAGCATTTT; D gene: -; clone size: -; CDR3 length: 13; J gene: TRBJ1-5; V gene: TRBV18
CDR3 protein: CASSWGQGTYGYTF; CDR3 DNA: TGTGCCAGCAGTTGGGGACAGGGAACCTATGGCTACACCTTC; D gene: TRBD1; clone size: -; CDR3 length: 14; J gene: TRBJ1-2; V gene: TRBV6-2/TRBV6-3
CDR3 protein: CASSQSGQGAYEQYF; CDR3 DNA: TGTGCCAGCAGCCAATCGGGGCAGGGGGCCTACGAGCAGTACTTC; D gene: TRBD1; clone size: -; CDR3 length: 15; J gene: TRBJ2-7; V gene: TRBV11-1
CDR3 protein: CASSSGGWYEQYF; CDR3 DNA: TGTGCCAGCAGCTCAGGGGGCTGGTACGAGCAGTACTTC; D gene: TRBD1; clone size: once; CDR3 length: 13; J gene: TRBJ2-7; V gene: TRBV13
CDR3 protein: CASSQERQGSFGSPLHF; CDR3 DNA: TGTGCCAGCAGCCAAGAGAGGCAGGGGAGTTTCGGTTCACCCCTCCACTTT; D gene: -; clone size: -; CDR3 length: 17; J gene: TRBJ1-6; V gene: TRBV4-2
CDR3 protein: CASSIGPAGLREQYF; CDR3 DNA: TGTGCCAGTAGTATAGGCCCAGCGGGATTACGCGAGCAGTACTTC; D gene: TRBD2; clone size: -; CDR3 length: 15; J gene: TRBJ2-7; V gene: TRBV19
CDR3 protein: CASTDPDTIYF; CDR3 DNA: TGTGCCAGCACCGACCCCGACACCATATATTTT; D gene: -; clone size: -; CDR3 length: 11; J gene: TRBJ1-3; V gene: TRBV27
CDR3 protein: CASSTEDNEQFF; CDR3 DNA: TGTGCCAGCAGCACCGAGGACAATGAGCAGTTCTTC; D gene: -; clone size: -; CDR3 length: 12; J gene: TRBJ2-1; V gene: TRBV9
CDR3 protein: CASSLRTSSAGEQFF; CDR3 DNA: TGTGCCAGCAGCCTACGGACTAGTTCCGCCGGTGAGCAGTTCTTC; D gene: TRBD2; clone size: -; CDR3 length: 15; J gene: TRBJ2-1; V gene: TRBV9
CDR3 protein: CASSQSEYTEAFF; CDR3 DNA: TGTGCCAGCAGCCAATCGGAGTACACTGAAGCTTTCTTT; D gene: -; clone size: -; CDR3 length: 13; J gene: TRBJ1-1; V gene: TRBV3-1/TRBV3-2
CDR3 protein: CASSPRVYNEQFF; CDR3 DNA: TGTGCCAGCAGCCCCAGAGTTTACAATGAGCAGTTCTTC; D gene: -; clone size: -; CDR3 length: 13; J gene: TRBJ2-1; V gene: TRBV13
CDR3 protein: CASSESLTGRLEAFF; CDR3 DNA: TGTGCCAGCAGTGAATCTCTCACAGGGAGGCTTGAAGCTTTCTTT; D gene: -; clone size: -; CDR3 length: 15; J gene: TRBJ1-1; V gene: TRBV25-1
CDR3 protein: CASSPPVRGFGANVLTF; CDR3 DNA: TGTGCCAGCTCACCACCGGTCAGGGGATTTGGGGCCAACGTCCTGACTTTC; D gene: -; clone size: -; CDR3 length: 17; J gene: TRBJ2-6; V gene: TRBV18
CDR3 protein: CASSEVQGGTGELFF; CDR3 DNA: TGTGCCAGCAGTGAAGTACAGGGTGGAACCGGGGAGCTGTTTTTT; D gene: -; clone size: -; CDR3 length: 15; J gene: TRBJ2-2; V gene: TRBV2
CDR3 protein: CASRGRGGYTF; CDR3 DNA: TGTGCCAGCAGAGGTAGGGGTGGCTACACCTTC; D gene: -; clone size: -; CDR3 length: 11; J gene: TRBJ1-2; V gene: TRBV25-1
CDR3 protein: CASSLGVHNEQFF; CDR3 DNA: TGTGCCAGCAGCTTAGGAGTTCACAATGAGCAGTTCTTC; D gene: -; clone size: -; CDR3 length: 13; J gene: TRBJ2-1; V gene: TRBV7-2
CDR3 protein: CASSETGAGGYTF; CDR3 DNA: TGCGCCAGCAGTGAAACAGGGGCGGGCGGCTACACCTTC; D gene: TRBD1; clone size: -; CDR3 length: 13; J gene: TRBJ1-2; V gene: TRBV10-1
CDR3 protein: CASSQDRRGNGYTF; CDR3 DNA: TGTGCCAGCAGCCAAGATAGGAGGGGGAATGGCTACACCTTC; D gene: -; clone size: -; CDR3 length: 14; J gene: TRBJ1-2; V gene: TRBV3-1/TRBV3-2
CDR3 protein: CASSLDGGEGAFF; CDR3 DNA: TGTGCCAGCAGCTTAGACGGGGGCGAAGGAGCTTTCTTT; D gene: -; clone size: -; CDR3 length: 13; J gene: TRBJ1-1; V gene: TRBV7-9
CDR3 protein: CASRRSGGDTIYF; CDR3 DNA: TGTGCCAGTAGGCGGTCAGGGGGAGACACCATATATTTT; D gene: TRBD1; clone size: -; CDR3 length: 13; J gene: TRBJ1-3; V gene: TRBV19
CDR3 protein: CASSLQASGSYEQYF; CDR3 DNA: TGTGCCAGCAGCCTACAGGCTAGCGGGAGCTACGAGCAGTACTTC; D gene: TRBD2; clone size: -; CDR3 length: 15; J gene: TRBJ2-7; V gene: TRBV11-2
CDR3 protein: CASSPPSGRADTQYF; CDR3 DNA: TGTGCCAGCTCACCACCGAGCGGGAGGGCAGATACGCAGTATTTT; D gene: TRBD2; clone size: -; CDR3 length: 15; J gene: TRBJ2-3; V gene: TRBV18
CDR3 protein: CASSYWGQADNEQFF; CDR3 DNA: TGTGCCAGCAGTTACTGGGGTCAGGCCGACAATGAGCAGTTCTTC; D gene: -; clone size: -; CDR3 length: 15; J gene: TRBJ2-1; V gene: TRBV6-5
CDR3 protein: CASSMGQGAQNYGYTF; CDR3 DNA: TGTGCCAGTAGTATGGGGCAGGGGGCACAGAACTATGGCTACACCTTC; D gene: TRBD1; clone size: -; CDR3 length: 16; J gene: TRBJ1-2; V gene: TRBV19
CDR3 protein: CASSLLVRTQETQYF; CDR3 DNA: TGTGCCAGCAGTTTATTGGTGCGGACCCAAGAGACCCAGTACTTC; D gene: -; clone size: -; CDR3 length: 15; J gene: TRBJ2-5; V gene: TRBV28
CDR3 protein: CSVLHGTEAFF; CDR3 DNA: TGCAGCGTCCTTCATGGGACAGAAGCTTTCTTT; D gene: -; clone size: -; CDR3 length: 11; J gene: TRBJ1-1; V gene: TRBV29-1
CDR3 protein: CASSPNTGGGRRQPQHF; CDR3 DNA: TGCGCCAGCAGTCCCAATACAGGGGGAGGTCGAAGACAGCCCCAGCATTTT; D gene: TRBD1; clone size: -; CDR3 length: 17; J gene: TRBJ1-5; V gene: TRBV10-2
CDR3 protein: CASSQRGTGEAPLHF; CDR3 DNA: TGTGCCAGCAGCCAAAGGGGGACAGGGGAAGCACCCCTCCACTTT; D gene: TRBD1; clone size: -; CDR3 length: 15; J gene: TRBJ1-6; V gene: TRBV11-2
CDR3 protein: CASSIPGQGATDTQYF; CDR3 DNA: TGCGCCAGCAGCATCCCGGGACAGGGGGCCACAGATACGCAGTATTTT; D gene: TRBD1; clone size: once; CDR3 length: 16; J gene: TRBJ2-3; V gene: TRBV5-1
CDR3 protein: CASSSSRLAGEVGELFF; CDR3 DNA: TGTGCCAGCAGTTCGAGCAGACTAGCGGGAGAGGTCGGGGAGCTGTTTTTT; D gene: TRBD2; clone size: -; CDR3 length: 17; J gene: TRBJ2-2; V gene: TRBV7-3
CDR3 protein: CASSQARGPNSGNTIYF; CDR3 DNA: TGCGCCAGCAGCCAAGCCCGGGGGCCTAACTCTGGAAACACCATATATTTT; D gene: -; clone size: -; CDR3 length: 17; J gene: TRBJ1-3; V gene: TRBV4-1
CDR3 protein: CASSSAKIGGYTF; CDR3 DNA: TGTGCCAGCAGCTCTGCGAAGATCGGTGGCTACACCTTC; D gene: -; clone size: -; CDR3 length: 13; J gene: TRBJ1-2; V gene: TRBV7-9